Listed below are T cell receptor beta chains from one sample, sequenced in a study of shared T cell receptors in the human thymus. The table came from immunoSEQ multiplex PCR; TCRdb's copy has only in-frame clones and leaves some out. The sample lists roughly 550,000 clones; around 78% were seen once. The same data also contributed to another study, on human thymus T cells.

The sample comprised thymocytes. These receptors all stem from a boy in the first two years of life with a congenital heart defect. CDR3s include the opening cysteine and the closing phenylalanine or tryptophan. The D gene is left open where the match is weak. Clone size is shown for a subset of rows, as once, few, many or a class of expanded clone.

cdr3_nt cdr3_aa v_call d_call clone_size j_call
TGTGCCAGCAGGACCGGATCTGAGGGAGGAGGCTACACCTTC CASRTGSEGGGYTF TRBV6-4 . . TRBJ1-2
TGTGCCAGCAGCTTCCTCGACAGGGAAGAGACCCAGTACTTC CASSFLDREETQYF TRBV5-4 TRBD1 . TRBJ2-5
TGCGCCAGCAGCTTACCCGACAGGCGGGACACTGAAGCTTTCTTT CASSLPDRRDTEAFF TRBV5-1 . . TRBJ1-1
TGCGCCAGCAGTGAGTCGACATGCTCTATTCTTGACAGGGCCTACGAGCAGTACTTC CASSESTCSILDRAYEQYF TRBV10-1 TRBD1 . TRBJ2-7
TGCGCCAGCAGCTTGAAGGGGGTGAATGGACAAGAGACCCAGTACTTC CASSLKGVNGQETQYF TRBV5-1 . . TRBJ2-5
TGTGCCAGCAGTTTATTAGGGGGCGCGGACAATGAGCAGTTCTTC CASSLLGGADNEQFF TRBV28 TRBD1 . TRBJ2-1
TGCGCCAGCAGCTTGGTGGCAGGGGGCCTCATGAACACTGAAGCTTTCTTT CASSLVAGGLMNTEAFF TRBV5-1 TRBD1 . TRBJ1-1
TGTGCCAGCAGCTCGGGACAGTTTAAGAACACTGAAGCTTTCTTT CASSSGQFKNTEAFF TRBV7-2 TRBD1 once TRBJ1-1
TGTGCCAGCAGTTTGGGACTAGCGGGGGGTAATGAGCAGTTCTTC CASSLGLAGGNEQFF TRBV27 TRBD2 . TRBJ2-1
TGTGCCAGCAGCTTCGGGAGGGGTGGCTACACCTTC CASSFGRGGYTF TRBV5-4 . . TRBJ1-2
TGTGCCACCAGCAGAGATCGGGGGTTAATGGCCGAAGCTTTCTTT CATSRDRGLMAEAFF TRBV15 . . TRBJ1-1
TGTGCCACCAGCAGCCAGTTGTCTAGTCTAATATACACCGGGGAGCTGTTTTTT CATSSQLSSLIYTGELFF TRBV15 . . TRBJ2-2
TGTGCCAGCGCCCAAGCCGGGAGCGTTGGGGCCAAAAACATTCAGTACTTC CASAQAGSVGAKNIQYF TRBV7-2 . . TRBJ2-4
TGTGCCAGCCTCCGGGACAGGGACGCCGAGCAGTACTTC CASLRDRDAEQYF TRBV2 TRBD1 . TRBJ2-7
TGTGCCAGCAGTGATACAGGCAACACTGAAGCTTTCTTT CASSDTGNTEAFF TRBV6-1 . . TRBJ1-1
TGTGCCAGCAGCCCGACCCCGGGACAGGGCACAGATACGCAGTATTTT CASSPTPGQGTDTQYF TRBV7-9 TRBD1 . TRBJ2-3
TGTGCCATCAGTGAGTCAGGGGTGGTAGCGGGAGCTCGCGAGCAGTACTTC CAISESGVVAGAREQYF TRBV10-3 TRBD2 once TRBJ2-7
TGTGCCACCAGGAGACAGTGCGGGAATCCCCGGGAATACAATGAGCAGTTCTTC CATRRQCGNPREYNEQFF TRBV15 . . TRBJ2-1
TGTGCCACCAGCCTACGAAGGGTACAACTAGGTGAAAAACTGTTTTTT CATSLRRVQLGEKLFF TRBV15 . few TRBJ1-4
TGTGCCCGGAGTGATCGGCGGTATGGAGATACGCAGTATTTT CARSDRRYGDTQYF TRBV30 . . TRBJ2-3
TGTGCCAGCAGTCCGGACACCAGAAACACCATATATTTT CASSPDTRNTIYF TRBV28 . . TRBJ1-3
TGTGCCAGTAGCAAGAGACAGGGGGGTGATGAGCAGTTCTTC CASSKRQGGDEQFF TRBV19 TRBD1 . TRBJ2-1
TGCGCCAGCAGTACCGCAGGGATTGACGGGGAGCTGTTTTTT CASSTAGIDGELFF TRBV5-1 . . TRBJ2-2
TGTGCCAGCATCCAGGGCCGCAATCCAGATACGCAGTATTTT CASIQGRNPDTQYF TRBV7-9 . . TRBJ2-3
TGTGCCAGCAGCCCCATGGGACAGGGGAGGTGCGGCTACACCTTC CASSPMGQGRCGYTF TRBV5-8 TRBD1 . TRBJ1-2
TGTGCCAGCAGCCCCGGCACAGGGGGCTGTAACTATGGCTACACCTTC CASSPGTGGCNYGYTF TRBV28 TRBD1 . TRBJ1-2
TGTGCCAGCAGTGAAAGAGAGGGCTGCTCGGCTTTCTTT CASSEREGCSAFF TRBV6-1 . . TRBJ1-1
TGTGCCAGCGGCGGAGGGAGCCACGAGCAGTACTTC CASGGGSHEQYF TRBV5-4 . . TRBJ2-7
TGTGCTAGTGGTTTGGGACAGGGTTATGACAATCAGCCCCAGCATTTT CASGLGQGYDNQPQHF TRBV12-5 TRBD1 . TRBJ1-5
TGTGCCAGTAGTCCCTGGGAAGGGGGAGCCAGCTCCTACGAGCAGTACTTC CASSPWEGGASSYEQYF TRBV19 . . TRBJ2-7
TGTGCCAGCAGCTTAGGGGCCCTGCATCATGGCTACACCTTC CASSLGALHHGYTF TRBV7-9 . . TRBJ1-2
TGTGCCAGCCAGACAGGGGACACAGATACGCAGTATTTT CASQTGDTDTQYF TRBV19 TRBD1 . TRBJ2-3
TGTGCCAGCAGCCAAATTTTGGGGCCGCTGGCCTTC CASSQILGPLAF TRBV16 . . TRBJ1-2
TGTGCCAGCAGCATCGATGGGCCCATCGCTAGCGGGAGTAATAGCACAGATACGCAGTATTTT CASSIDGPIASGSNSTDTQYF TRBV13 TRBD2 . TRBJ2-3
TGCGCCAGCAGCTTACTACCGGGACAGGGGGCGAACGAGCAGTACTTC CASSLLPGQGANEQYF TRBV5-1 TRBD1 . TRBJ2-7
TGTGCTAGTGGTTTGGGGCTGCCGGGACAGGGTCTAGTCGAGCAGTACTTC CASGLGLPGQGLVEQYF TRBV12-5 TRBD1 . TRBJ2-7
TGCAGTGCTTCCCGACGCGGGGGCTACACCTTC CSASRRGGYTF TRBV20-1 . . TRBJ1-2
TGTGCCAGCAGCTCTAACAGGTCTAGCACAGATACGCAGTATTTT CASSSNRSSTDTQYF TRBV28 . . TRBJ2-3
TGCAGCGTTGTGGTCCAACAAAAGACAGGGGACCACACAGATACGCAGTATTTT CSVVVQQKTGDHTDTQYF TRBV29-1 TRBD1 . TRBJ2-3
TGCGCCAGCAGCTTGGCCCCCAGCGGGAGGCTGAGGAACGAGCAGTACTTC CASSLAPSGRLRNEQYF TRBV5-1 TRBD2 . TRBJ2-7
TGCGCCAGCAGCTTGGAAGCGGGAGGGCAGTTCTTC CASSLEAGGQFF TRBV5-1 TRBD2 . TRBJ2-1
TGTGCCAGCAGCCAGTCCACACAGGGGGCGGCATACGAGCAGTACTTC CASSQSTQGAAYEQYF TRBV7-6 TRBD1 . TRBJ2-7
TGTGCCAGCAGCGAGAACAGGGGGATGGACACTGAAGCTTTCTTT CASSENRGMDTEAFF TRBV7-4 TRBD1 . TRBJ1-1
TGTGCCAGCAGTTTGAAACTAGCGGGAGCCACAGATACGCAGTATTTT CASSLKLAGATDTQYF TRBV27 TRBD2 few TRBJ2-3
TGCGCCAGCAGCAGTACCGGACAGTGGCTGCGTCAGCCCCAGCATTTT CASSSTGQWLRQPQHF TRBV4-1 . . TRBJ1-5
TGTGCCAGCAGCGTAGCCGGGACTAGATACCACGAGCAGTACTTC CASSVAGTRYHEQYF TRBV9 TRBD2 . TRBJ2-7
TGCGCCAGCAGCTTGGGACACCCCCACGAGCAGTACTTC CASSLGHPHEQYF TRBV5-1 . . TRBJ2-7
TGCGCCAGCAGGGCCTTAGGGGACACTGAAGCTTTCTTT CASRALGDTEAFF TRBV10-2 . . TRBJ1-1
TGTGCCAGCAGCTTCAGGGAGCAGTTCTTC CASSFREQFF TRBV7-9 . once TRBJ2-1
TGTGCCTGGAGTGTATCGCCGGGACTAGCGGACCAAGAGACCCAGTACTTC CAWSVSPGLADQETQYF TRBV30 TRBD2 . TRBJ2-5
TGTGCCAGCAGTTCAACGGGTTTGGGAAAACTGTTTTTT CASSSTGLGKLFF TRBV28 . . TRBJ1-4
TGTGCCAGCAGTTTAGCAGGTTTCGGCCGAGAGACCCAGTACTTC CASSLAGFGRETQYF TRBV27 . . TRBJ2-5